This TCR beta chain was captured by sequencing in a study of T cells in women clearing cervical HPV infection. Study in general: Case blood was drawn when the lesion was first found; control blood after infection became undetectable. Whole-study results and caveats: Cases and controls were distinguished at AUC 0.83 by richness and V genes. Unknown T-cell numbers per sample may underlie the richness differences.

About this clone: Its antigen is not identified. Read coverage stops 3 residues before the CDR3 terminus; the germline J gene supplies the remainder.

The germline V gene encodes CDR1 DFQATT and CDR2 SNEGSKA (reference sequence). The length of the CDR3 is 15 residues. V was trimmed by 3 bases and J by 0 bases, leaving 9 bases between them. Sequencing used immunoSEQ multiplex PCR; TCRdb keeps in-frame clones, though not all of them. The specimen's table records about 25,000 clones. This receptor was taken from a woman aged 18 to 75 with a cervical HPV16 infection that either progressed to CIN3+ or cleared (not recorded which). The chain employs TRBV20-1 and TRBJ1-6; D is unresolved. The sequenced material came from blood buffy coat. The CDR3 is CSASRVSSYNSPLHF. CDR3 DNA (partial): TGCAGTGCTAGTAGGGTTAGCTCCTATAATTCACCC.